The 4 T cell receptor beta chains reported below all come from one sample, sequenced in a study of T cells in Graves' hyperthyroidism and ophthalmopathy. Researchers took RNA transcripts and amplified the TCR beta CDR3 regions from them. Initially, a first-round RT-PCR of the TCR CDR3 employed the HTBI primer set. TCRdb processed the multiplex PCR reads anew with MiXCR; each CDR3 protein has one entry. The profile shows hundreds of thousands of distinct CDR3 sequences, approximately 40% of them singletons. Sequenced: blood. These receptors all stem from a man between 18 and 35 years old with Graves' hyperthyroidism.

This clonotype has a handful of counts. The chain carries TRBV5-8 and TRBJ1-4; tentative D call: TRBD1 (6 bases). Trimming removed 0 bases at V and 3 bases at J, with 9 bases between. Germline CDR1 SGHTS, CDR2 YDEGEE. This CDR3 is built from 15 residues. The chain's CDR3 is CASSLARGANEKLFF. CDR3 nucleotides: TGTGCCAGCAGCTTGGCCAGGGGTGCTAATGAAAAACTGTTTTTT.

This clonotype was observed at least ten times. V gene TRBV7-2 combines with J gene TRBJ1-5; D perhaps matches TRBD1 (5 bases). CDR1 is SGHTA and CDR2 is FQGNSA in the germline V gene. The V end was cut by 1 base, the J end by 9 bases, with 13 bases between. The CDR3 consists of 14 residues. The CDR3 protein is CASSLGRDQGPQHF. The CDR3 region has the DNA TGTGCCAGCAGCTTAGGAAGGGACCAAGGGCCCCAGCATTTT. The full variable domain, completed using reference TRBV7-2 and TRBJ1-5, is GAGVSQSPSNKVTEKGKDVELRCDPISGHTALYWYRQSLGQGLEFLIYFQGNSAPDKSGLPSDRFSAERTGGSVSTLTIQRTQQEDSAVYLCASSLGRDQGPQHFGDGTRLSIL.

This CDR3 reads CASSLGQGLSDEQYF. CDR3 bases: TGTGCCAGCAGCCTTGGACAGGGGCTGTCCGACGAGCAGTACTTC. The rearrangement joins TRBV11-2 to TRBJ2-7; 9 bases line up with TRBD1. Germline trimming cut 5 bases from V and 5 bases from J; bases unmatched to any gene: 10. Per germline, CDR1 SGHAT and CDR2 FQNNGV. This CDR3 contains 15 residues.

This clonotype came up a few times. Given a much more abundant clone one base away, this may be a read error. The V gene is TRBV15, the J gene TRBJ2-7; D remains ambiguous. There are 13 residues in the CDR3. V lost 0 bases, J lost 5 bases, and 8 bases lay in between. CDR1 is LNHNV and CDR2 is YYDKDF in the germline V gene (reference sequence). The CDR3 sequence: CATSRDLSNEQYF. DNA for the CDR3: TGTGCCACCAGCAGAGATTTGTCCAACGAGCAGTACTTC.